Listed below are T cell receptor beta chains from one sample, sequenced in a study of blood T cell repertoires in COVID-19. Assay: immunoSEQ multiplex PCR; the TCRdb copy retains only in-frame clones and omits some. The sample carries some 130,000 clones, 80% to 90% recorded once. The specimen sequenced was peripheral blood. Every receptor here comes from a man aged 50-60 years with active COVID-19. The CDR3 runs from the conserved cysteine through the conserved F or W.

v_call cdr3_aa
TRBV11-3 CASSSTGGNTIYF
TRBV3-1/TRBV3-2 CASSPSSRGASTDTQYF
TRBV27 CASSRQGAPTLQAYTF
TRBV5-6 CASSLGGLVNTEAFF
TRBV7-2 CASSSTGGLAGVRNTQYF
TRBV29-1 CSVALDRGVRGANVLTF
TRBV5-1 CASSFRANTGELFF
TRBV6-5 CASSPYNSPLHF
TRBV4-2 CASSVSYEQYF
TRBV6-2/TRBV6-3 CASSYRGLYNEQFF
TRBV23-1 CASTPPRQPQHF
TRBV4-3 CASSQGTGHEQYF
TRBV9 CASSVATSGGNEQFF
TRBV7-2 CASSSYQGSGNTIYF
TRBV7-2 CASSFQVNSPLHF
TRBV18 CASSPVGRGGNTEAFF
TRBV19 CASRTGANYGYTF
TRBV9 CASSVSGGAFNEQFF
TRBV7-8 CASSPSGGLRSTDTQYF
TRBV30 CAWSVWSGVYEQYF
TRBV20-1 CSASVQFYDSPLHF
TRBV24-1 CATSDPDSPQHF
TRBV28 CASSTRVGTEAFF
TRBV5-1 CASSLAETGTYGYTF
TRBV3-1/TRBV3-2 CASSQGPNNEQFF
TRBV12-3/TRBV12-4 CASSQVTYGYTF
TRBV9 CASSPQAGGTYEQYF
TRBV15 CATSEIAGSTDTQYF
TRBV4-1 CASSHTQGDTQYF
TRBV9 CASSVAGQTNTEAFF
TRBV30 CAWDSGNNYEQYF
TRBV5-4 CASSFGEMWETQYF
TRBV11-1 CASSLVRGMNTEAFF
TRBV4-1 CASSQPGQGGYGYTF
TRBV6-1 CASSASLGQRAVTDTQYF
TRBV11-2 CASSLASYEQYF
TRBV15 CATSREYGGPYEQYF
TRBV18 CASSPDTSTQYF
TRBV7-8 CASSQRGTGRIKEYEQYF
TRBV5-1 CASSAGPLETQYF
TRBV2 CASSDQGIGNTIYF
TRBV19 CASSIDLGDNQPQHF
TRBV3-1/TRBV3-2 CASSPRTSGGVLYNEQFF
TRBV7-9 CASSLEGLGEETQYF
TRBV10-3 CAISESFRTDPNTEAFF
TRBV6-5 CASSYRGGNQPQHF
TRBV2 CASSMGGQGDYEQYF
TRBV10-3 CASSRVAGGDEQFF